What follows are 25 T cell receptor delta chains derived from one specimen sequenced in a study of gamma-delta T cells after stem cell transplantation. TCRdb re-called the RT-PCR reads with CATT. The sample shows over a thousand delta-chain clones, around 5.1% of them seen only once. Sequences were obtained from gamma-delta T cells. The receptors here all came from a human donor. It is not recorded whose cells these are; they may come from a transplant donor.

A remark on this clone: A read error likely explains why the TCRdb protein, taken from a much larger clone, differs from this DNA's translation at residue 10; the protein shown is translated from the DNA. V and J are TRDV2 and TRDJ1, with 9 bases matching TRDD3. The CDR3 is 14 amino acids. Per germline, CDR1 GEAIGNYY and CDR2 EKD. With V trimmed by 4 bases and J by 7 bases, 9 bases remained unmatched. CDR3 bases: TGTGCCTGTGAAGCCCTGGGGGATTCTGTTAAACTCATCTTT. Translation gives CACEALGDSVKLIF.

With regard to this clone: For this DNA, TCRdb reports the protein of a much larger clone, which diverges at residue 3, most likely from a read error; the protein presented here is translated directly from the DNA. The J gene is TRDJ1, the V gene TRDV2, with 9 nucleotides matching TRDD3. This CDR3 has 14 residues. The junction had 11 bases not matched to a gene; V was cut back by 8 bases and J by 5 bases. Germline CDR1 reads GEAIGNYY; CDR2 reads EKD. As DNA, the CDR3 is TGTGCCTATGAAGCCCTGGGGGATTCTGATAAACTCATCTTT. This translates into CAYEALGDSDKLIF.

Turning to this clone: This likely traces to a read error, being one base from a far larger clone. The sample has other DNA sequences that encode this CDR3 too. The rearrangement joins TRDV2 to TRDJ1; either TRDD2 or TRDD3 may supply D (7 bases each). The CDR3 is 18 amino acids. CDR1 is GEAIGNYY and CDR2 is EKD in the germline V gene. CDR3 sequence: CACDTLNSYSTGADKLIF. As DNA, the CDR3 is TGTGCCTGCGACACCTTGAATTCCTACTCGACTGGGGCCGATAAACTCATCTTT.

This clone has at least ten counts. This sequence is one base from a far larger clone and is likely a read error. The chain employs TRDV2 and TRDJ1; maybe TRDD3 (6 bases). Germline CDR1 and CDR2: GEAIGNYY and EKD. V was pared by 3 bases and J by 0 bases, with 19 bases between. This CDR3 region has 17 residues. For the CDR3, the DNA is TGTGCCTGTGACCCAGTACTGAGGGATAAGTACACCGATAAACTCATCTTT. Translated, it gives CACDPVLRDKYTDKLIF.

CDR3 nucleotide sequence: TGTGCCTGTGACCCAGTACTGGGGGACGAAGACACCGATAAACTCATCTTT. It translates to CACDPVLGDEDTDKLIF. The chain recombines TRDV2 with TRDJ1; 9 bases are shared with TRDD3. Germline-derived CDR1 and CDR2 are GEAIGNYY and EKD. The CDR3 length is 17 residues. J gave up 0 bases and V 3 bases, and 10 bases lay outside the gene matches.

The chain is built from TRDV2 and TRDJ1, with 11 bases that match TRDD3. The V and J ends lost 1 base and 2 bases, in that order; junction bases with no gene match: 17. The CDR3 extends over 20 amino acids. Germline V gene sequence: CDR1 GEAIGNYY, CDR2 EKD. The CDR3 nucleotides are TGTGCCTGTGACACTCTTAATTCTGGGGGATACCGGTTGGGGACCGATAAACTCATCTTT. Translation: CACDTLNSGGYRLGTDKLIF.

In its sample, this clone ranks as medium-sized. Given a far larger clone just one base away, this is likely a sequencing read error. Other DNA sequences in this specimen translate into the identical CDR3. The chain combines TRDV2 with TRDJ1; 9 nucleotides match TRDD3. J lost 5 bases, V lost 7 bases, and 10 bases had no gene match. The CDR3 contains 14 residues. Per germline, CDR1 GEAIGNYY and CDR2 EKD. CDR3 nucleotide sequence: TGTGCCTGCGAAGCCCTGGGGGATTCTGATAAACTCATCTTT. This gives the protein CACEALGDSDKLIF.

This clone showed up just a few times. For this DNA, TCRdb reports the protein of a much larger clone, which diverges at residue 5, most likely from a read error; the protein presented here is translated directly from the DNA. Here the CDR3 DNA reads TGTGCCTGTGACGCCGTACCCATACGCAGGGTATTATACACCGATAAACTCATCTTT. The encoded protein is CACDAVPIRRVLYTDKLIF. J is TRDJ1 and V is TRDV2; D is perhaps TRDD3 (5 bases). This CDR3 has 19 amino acids. Germline CDR1 GEAIGNYY, CDR2 EKD. V lost 3 bases and J lost 0, with 25 bases in between.

Only a few counts were recorded for this clone. TCRdb's protein for this DNA is that of a much larger clone and differs from the translation at residue 16, likely a read error; the protein shown is the DNA translation. The chain links TRDV1 to TRDJ1; weak D call: TRDD3 (5 bases). The germline CDR1 and CDR2 sequences are TSWWSYY and QGS. The CDR3 totals 18 residues. In DNA, the CDR3 is TGTGCTCTTGGGGACAGTACCAAGGGCGGGGAGTACACCGATAAACCCATCTTT. Its translation: CALGDSTKGGEYTDKPIF.

This clone occurred a few times. TCRdb assigns this DNA the protein of a much larger clone, which departs from its translation at residue 3; this likely reflects a read error, and the protein shown comes from translating the DNA. CDR3 in amino acids: CARDTVESSPTGGYAPGEDKLIF. The CDR3 DNA reads TGTGCCCGTGACACCGTAGAATCTTCCCCTACTGGGGGATACGCCCCGGGGGAGGATAAACTCATCTTT. The V call is TRDV2, the J call TRDJ1; 13 nucleotides agree with TRDD3. The CDR3 length is 23 residues. Per germline, CDR1 GEAIGNYY and CDR2 EKD.

In this sample, this clone is large. The chain has TRDV1 and TRDJ1, with 12 bases aligning to TRDD3. The germline gives CDR1 TSWWSYY, CDR2 QGS. This CDR3 has 24 amino acids. V was clipped by 1 base and J by 2 bases; unmatched bases: 26. This chain's CDR3 is CALGEPSYGQGLGDTFPLTDKLIF. The CDR3 coding sequence is TGTGCTCTTGGGGAACCTTCCTACGGTCAGGGTCTGGGGGATACGTTCCCCCTGACCGATAAACTCATCTTT.

Within the sample, this clone is large (0.1 to 1%). The same CDR3 can be traced to other DNA sequences in this sample. The V call is TRDV2, the J call TRDJ1; D unclear. V was pared by 3 bases and J by 0 bases, with 16 bases between. CDR1 and CDR2 (germline): GEAIGNYY, EKD. CDR3 length: 16 amino acids. The CDR3 is CACDLLGSPYTDKLIF. The CDR3 coding sequence is TGTGCCTGTGACCTTTTGGGCTCACCGTACACCGATAAACTCATCTTT.

The rearrangement links TRDV2 to TRDJ1, with 10 bases that match TRDD3. Trimming took 2 bases from V and 0 from J; bases not matched to a gene: 11. The CDR3 runs 18 residues. Germline V gives CDR1 GEAIGNYY, CDR2 EKD. Written as DNA, the CDR3 is TGTGCCTGTGACAGCCTAATTACTGGGGGATCGGACACCGATAAACTCATCTTT. Translation: CACDSLITGGSDTDKLIF.

CDR3 in amino acids: CACDTVSRPGGSLTDKLIF. For the CDR3, the DNA is TGTGCCTGTGACACCGTGAGTAGGCCTGGGGGATCCCTCACCGATAAACTCATCTTT. The chain is built from TRDV2 and TRDJ1, with TRDD3 matching 9 bases. Germline V gene sequence: CDR1 GEAIGNYY, CDR2 EKD. This CDR3 comprises 19 residues. The ends lost 0 bases at V and 1 base at J; junction bases unmatched: 14.

A remark on this clone: A read error likely explains why the TCRdb protein, taken from a much larger clone, differs from this DNA's translation at residue 11; the protein shown is translated from the DNA. The chain links TRDV2 to TRDJ1; 9 nucleotides line up with TRDD3. CDR3 length: 18 residues. V shed 0 bases and J 2 bases; nucleotides not matched to a gene: 12. Looked up from germline, CDR1 is GEAIGNYY and CDR2 is EKD. The DNA of the CDR3 is TGTGCCTGTGACACCCTAAATACTGGGGGACACTCTACCGATAAACTCATCTTT. This encodes CACDTLNTGGHSTDKLIF.

This clone appeared a few times. The protein TCRdb lists belongs to a much larger clone and differs from this DNA's translation at residue 11, which points to a read error; the protein shown is made from the DNA. V usage is TRDV2 and J usage is TRDJ1, with 9 nucleotides matching TRDD3. V was pared by 1 base and J by 5 bases, with 22 bases of the junction left unmatched. Germline V gives CDR1 GEAIGNYY, CDR2 EKD. This CDR3 region has 20 residues. CDR3 sequence (DNA): TGTGCCTGTGACACACTGACGGGGATACGGATCCCCGAGTCCTTAGATAAACTCATCTTT. Its translation: CACDTLTGIRIPESLDKLIF.

This clone showed up just a few times. The V and J genes are TRDV2 and TRDJ3, with 7 bases aligning to TRDD3. Germline CDR1 reads GEAIGNYY; CDR2 reads EKD. There are 19 residues in the CDR3. V lost 0 bases to trimming and J lost 0 bases; unmatched junction nucleotides: 7. In nucleotides, the CDR3 is TGTGCCTGTGACACCGTGGCTGGGGGGAGCTCCTGGGACACCCGACAGATGTTTTTC. Its translation: CACDTVAGGSSWDTRQMFF.

With regard to this clone: A much larger clone is a single base away; this may be a read error. This same CDR3 is encoded by further DNA sequences in the sample. The rearrangement uses TRDV2 and TRDJ2; tentatively, D is TRDD3 (5 bases). Trimming shortened V by 0 bases and J by 7 bases, and 32 bases separated the two germline ends. This CDR3 spans 21 amino acids. Germline loops: CDR1 GEAIGNYY, CDR2 EKD. The CDR3: CACDTVSSTSITGGIGAQLFF. The CDR3 bases are TGTGCCTGTGACACCGTCAGTAGCACTAGCATTACTGGTGGAATCGGAGCACAACTCTTCTTT.

Worth noting for this clone: TCRdb's listed protein matches a much larger clone and diverges from this DNA's translation at residue 11, likely through a read error; the protein shown comes from the DNA. Other nucleotide sequences from this sample produce the same CDR3. Here the CDR3 DNA reads TGTGCTCTTGGGGAACCGAGTGGGGGGACCAGGGACACCCGACAGATGTTTTTC. It yields the protein CALGEPSGGTRDTRQMFF. J is TRDJ3 and V is TRDV1; TRDD3 might be the D (6 bases). This CDR3 contains 18 residues. The V gene's germline CDR1 is TSWWSYY and CDR2 QGS. V lost 1 base to trimming and J lost 5 bases, with 15 bases between them.

This clone was seen a handful of times. Since a far larger clone is one base different, this is likely a read error. Other DNA sequences within the sample encode an identical CDR3. This sequence joins TRDV2 and TRDJ1, with D possibly TRDD3 on 5 matching bases. Germline values: CDR1 GEAIGNYY, CDR2 EKD. This CDR3 region has 19 residues. Trimming took off 0 bases at V and 0 bases at J, with 22 bases between the two ends. Written as DNA, the CDR3 is TGTGCCTGTGACACCGTACCCATACGTAGGGTATTATACACCGATAAACTCATCTTT. Translation: CACDTVPIRRVLYTDKLIF.

The V and J genes are TRDV2 and TRDJ1, with D perhaps matching TRDD3 (6 bases). Germline loops: CDR1 GEAIGNYY, CDR2 EKD. The length of the CDR3 is 14 residues. The V gene lost 0 bases and the J gene lost 1 base, with 8 bases spanning the gap. The CDR3 nucleotides are TGTGCCTGTGACACCTGGGGGTTCACCGATAAACTCATCTTT. This codes for CACDTWGFTDKLIF.

By share of the sample, this clone is large (0.1 to 1%). At the DNA level, this CDR3 is encoded by other sequences in the same sample as well. The rearrangement joins TRDV2 to TRDJ3, with 9 bases aligning to TRDD3. V trimming: 0 bases; J trimming: 0 bases; junction bases outside the gene matches: 5. This CDR3 comprises 19 residues. Germline V gene data show CDR1 as GEAIGNYY and CDR2 as EKD. In nucleotides, the CDR3 is TGTGCCTGTGACACCGTACTGGGGGACCACTCCTGGGACACCCGACAGATGTTTTTC. Amino acids: CACDTVLGDHSWDTRQMFF.

A word on this clone: Translating this DNA gives a protein that differs at residue 7 from the TCRdb one, which belongs to a much larger clone; a read error is likely, and the protein shown is this translation. In DNA, the CDR3 is TGTGCCTGTGACACCGTGCTTGGGGGATCCACGATCACCGATAAACTCATCTTT. This codes for CACDTVLGGSTITDKLIF. The chain carries TRDV2 and TRDJ1, with 8 bases that match TRDD3. Looked up from germline, CDR1 is GEAIGNYY and CDR2 is EKD. V trimming: 0 bases; J trimming: 1 base; junction bases outside the gene matches: 12. The CDR3 is 18 amino acids.

This clone was picked up a small number of times. TCRdb lists the protein of a much larger clone for this DNA, which differs at residue 18, so this is likely a read error; the protein given here is translated from the DNA itself. The rearrangement uses TRDV1 and TRDJ1; 8 nucleotides agree with TRDD2. Per the germline V gene, CDR1 is TSWWSYY and CDR2 is QGS. The CDR3 has 20 residues. The CDR3 region is CALGELRTSYDTEDTDKPIF. Written as DNA, the CDR3 is TGTGCTCTTGGGGAACTAAGAACTTCCTACGATACGGAGGACACCGATAAACCCATCTTT.

This sequence joins TRDV2 and TRDJ1, with 10 bases that match TRDD3. V shed 3 bases and J 0 bases; nucleotides not matched to a gene: 9. The CDR3 has 17 amino acids. Germline CDR1 reads GEAIGNYY; CDR2 reads EKD. In nucleotides, the CDR3 is TGTGCCTGTGACCACGTGGGTACTGGGGGATACACCGATAAACTCATCTTT. It specifies CACDHVGTGGYTDKLIF.